These T cell receptor beta chains were read from a single sample in a study of glioma-infiltrating T cells after dendritic cell vaccination. Sequencing used immunoSEQ multiplex PCR; TCRdb keeps in-frame clones, though not all of them. The data show more than 95,000 clones, 81% seen once. Sequenced here: blood, sampled before dendritic cell vaccination. The receptor set was obtained from a human donor with glioblastoma. The CDR3 runs from the conserved cysteine through the conserved F or W. The D gene is left open where the match is weak. Clone size is stated in some rows and not others, as once, few, many or a class when expanded.

clone size | D gene | J gene | V gene | CDR3 DNA | CDR3 protein
once | NA | TRBJ1-2 | TRBV6-6 | TGTGCCAGCAGTCTACAGGGCTATGGCTACACCTTC | CASSLQGYGYTF
NA | TRBD1 | TRBJ1-4 | TRBV5-4 | TGTGCCAGCAGCTCGGGACAGGATAATGAAAAACTGTTTTTT | CASSSGQDNEKLFF
NA | NA | TRBJ1-2 | TRBV18 | TGTGCCAGCTCACCACCCGGTCGCAACTATGGCTACACCTTC | CASSPPGRNYGYTF
few | TRBD1 | TRBJ1-2 | TRBV7-9 | TGTGCCAGCAGCTTAGACCAGGGGGCAAATGGCTACACCTTC | CASSLDQGANGYTF
NA | TRBD1 | TRBJ2-1 | TRBV7-2 | TGTGCCAGCAGCTTAGACAGGGGTACCTACAATGAGCAGTTCTTC | CASSLDRGTYNEQFF
NA | NA | TRBJ2-7 | TRBV11-2 | TGTGCCAGCAGCCGTACCTACGAGCAGTACTTC | CASSRTYEQYF
NA | NA | TRBJ1-6 | TRBV6-5 | TGTGCCAGCAGTTACTCGGACAGCAATTCACCCCTCCACTTT | CASSYSDSNSPLHF
NA | NA | TRBJ1-1 | TRBV21-1 | TGTGCCAGCAGCAAAGACCAGGGGTGCTTCCCGGCTTTCTTT | CASSKDQGCFPAFF
NA | NA | TRBJ1-1 | TRBV6-5 | TGTGCCAGCAACGTTGCGGGGTCGAACACTGAAGCTTTCTTT | CASNVAGSNTEAFF
NA | NA | TRBJ1-2 | TRBV7-9 | TGTGCCAGCAGCCGCGGATCCAACTATGGCTACACCTTC | CASSRGSNYGYTF
NA | TRBD1 | TRBJ1-2 | TRBV7-8 | TGTGCCAGCAGCCGACAGGGGATGCATGGCTACACCTTC | CASSRQGMHGYTF
once | NA | TRBJ1-2 | TRBV18 | TGTGCCAGCTCACCAAGCGGGGACTATGGCTACACCTTC | CASSPSGDYGYTF
NA | NA | TRBJ1-1 | TRBV7-9 | TGTGCCAGCAGCTTGTTGGCTCCCGAGAACACTGAAGCTTTCTTT | CASSLLAPENTEAFF
NA | NA | TRBJ1-2 | TRBV19 | TGTGCCAGTAGTATCTCTGCGGGGGGCTATGGCTACACCTTC | CASSISAGGYGYTF
NA | TRBD1 | TRBJ2-1 | TRBV7-9 | TGTGCCAGCAGCTTAGTTCGCTGGGACAGGGGTAAGGAAAAGAAGTTCTTC | CASSLVRWDRGKEKKFF
NA | NA | TRBJ2-5 | TRBV6-5 | TGTGCCAGCAGTTACGGGGGCCGGGAGACCCAGTACTTC | CASSYGGRETQYF
NA | TRBD1 | TRBJ1-5 | TRBV5-5 | TGTGCCAGCAGCTTGGCAGGGACAGGGGGCGAACAGCCCCAGCATTTT | CASSLAGTGGEQPQHF
NA | NA | TRBJ1-3 | TRBV9 | TGTGCCAGCAGCGTAGAAGTGGGGGGAAGCTCTGGAAACACCATATATTTT | CASSVEVGGSSGNTIYF
NA | NA | TRBJ2-2 | TRBV7-2 | TGTGCCAGCAGCTTCGCACCTCCCGGCACCGGGGAGCTGTTTTTT | CASSFAPPGTGELFF
NA | TRBD2 | TRBJ2-1 | TRBV5-1 | TGCGCCAGCAGCGCGGGGGGCCGTAGCAATGAGCAGTTCTTC | CASSAGGRSNEQFF
NA | TRBD1 | TRBJ2-7 | TRBV6-6 | TGTGCCAGCAGTTACTCGGGACAGGGAACCTACGAGCAGTACTTC | CASSYSGQGTYEQYF
NA | NA | TRBJ1-1 | TRBV4-1 | TGCGCCAGCAGCCAGATGATAACAGGGAGAGCTTTCTTT | CASSQMITGRAFF
once | NA | TRBJ1-2 | TRBV30 | TGTGCCTGGAGTGTAGGGGAGGCCTATGGCTACACCTTC | CAWSVGEAYGYTF
NA | TRBD2 | TRBJ2-3 | TRBV7-7 | TGTGCTAGCAGCTGGACTAGCGCAGATACGCAGTATTTT | CASSWTSADTQYF
NA | NA | TRBJ1-2 | TRBV7-2 | TGTGCCAGCAGCGAAAGCCGGGGGCAGCGGGGCTATGGCTACACCTTC | CASSESRGQRGYGYTF
NA | NA | TRBJ1-2 | TRBV29-1 | TGCAGCGTTTCCACCTTAGCTAACTATGGCTACACCTTC | CSVSTLANYGYTF
NA | TRBD2 | TRBJ2-7 | TRBV7-9 | TGTGCCAGCAGCTCGGTCCTAGCGGGGGAAACCTACGAGCAGTACTTC | CASSSVLAGETYEQYF
NA | TRBD1 | TRBJ1-1 | TRBV2 | TGTGCCAGCAGTATGGACAGGGCTGAAGCTTTCTTT | CASSMDRAEAFF
NA | NA | TRBJ1-1 | TRBV27 | TGTGCCAGCAGCTTCCGGGATCCAATAGGCACTGAAGCTTTCTTT | CASSFRDPIGTEAFF
NA | TRBD1 | TRBJ1-1 | TRBV9 | TGTGCCAGCAGCGAGGGACAGGGGGCAGTGAACACCGAAGCTTTCTTT | CASSEGQGAVNTEAFF
NA | TRBD1 | TRBJ2-2 | TRBV15 | TGTGCCACCAGCGGAAGACAGGGGGAGGCCGGGGAGCTGTTTTTT | CATSGRQGEAGELFF
NA | NA | TRBJ2-4 | TRBV30 | TGTGCCTGGAGTGTAAGAGGAGGGGCCAAAAACATTCAGTACTTC | CAWSVRGGAKNIQYF
NA | NA | TRBJ1-4 | TRBV4-2 | TGTGCCAGCAGCCAGGTAACAGGGTTGACTAATGAAAAACTGTTTTTT | CASSQVTGLTNEKLFF
NA | NA | TRBJ2-1 | TRBV7-2 | TGTGCCAGCAGCTCCCAAACCTACAATGAGCAGTTCTTC | CASSSQTYNEQFF
NA | NA | TRBJ2-3 | TRBV12-2 | TGTGCAAGTCGCTTTGGATTAGCGGGGGACTTCCGGACGCAGTATTTT | CASRFGLAGDFRTQYF
NA | TRBD1 | TRBJ2-7 | TRBV19 | TGTGCCAGTTCTACCGGGACAGGGGCCTACGAGCAGTACTTC | CASSTGTGAYEQYF
NA | NA | TRBJ2-3 | TRBV7-8 | TGTGCCAGCAGCCCCCGGCCAGGGGACCTCACAGATACGCAGTATTTT | CASSPRPGDLTDTQYF
NA | NA | TRBJ1-1 | TRBV18 | TGTGCCAGCTCGCAGGGGTCCACTGAAGCTTTCTTT | CASSQGSTEAFF
once | NA | TRBJ1-6 | TRBV5-1 | TGCGCCAGCAGCTTGGATCAGGTCTTCTATAATTCACCCCTCCACTTT | CASSLDQVFYNSPLHF
NA | NA | TRBJ1-1 | TRBV2 | TGTGCCAGCAGTACCCGGTGGGGGGGCGAAGCTTTCTTT | CASSTRWGGEAFF
NA | NA | TRBJ1-5 | TRBV6-1 | TGTGCCAGCGCGGCAAGCAATCAGCCCCAGCATTTT | CASAASNQPQHF
NA | NA | TRBJ1-1 | TRBV18 | TGTGCCAGCTCACCAAGGGTGGGGCAGGGCAACACTGAAGCTTTCTTT | CASSPRVGQGNTEAFF
NA | NA | TRBJ2-2 | TRBV5-4 | TGTGCCAGCAGTCGACAGACAGCGTTCACCGGGGAGCTGTTTTTT | CASSRQTAFTGELFF
NA | NA | TRBJ2-6 | TRBV29-1 | TGCAGCGTTGAAGTTCGGATTGCTAAGGGGCCCTCTGGGGCCAACGTCCTGACTTTC | CSVEVRIAKGPSGANVLTF
NA | NA | TRBJ1-2 | TRBV6-5 | TGTGCCAGCAGCCCGGACAGTCCAGCGAACTATGGCTACACCTTC | CASSPDSPANYGYTF
NA | NA | TRBJ2-6 | TRBV19 | TGTGCCAGTAGTTACTCAGGGTTAGCTGGGGCCAACGTCCTGACTTTC | CASSYSGLAGANVLTF
NA | NA | TRBJ1-2 | TRBV30 | TGTGCCTGGGCTAACAGGGTTATGGGCTACACCTTC | CAWANRVMGYTF
NA | NA | TRBJ1-5 | TRBV12-2 | TGTGCAAGTCGCTTAGCGCGCAGGTTAAATCAGCCCCAGCATTTT | CASRLARRLNQPQHF
NA | NA | TRBJ2-1 | TRBV6-1 | TGTGCCAGCCGGCGAAACAGGGAGAATGAGCAGTTCTTC | CASRRNRENEQFF
NA | NA | TRBJ2-5 | TRBV11-3 | TGTGCCAGCAGCCAAACCTCGGGATCAGAGACCCAGTACTTC | CASSQTSGSETQYF
NA | NA | TRBJ1-4 | TRBV5-6 | TGTGCCAGCAGCTTTGAGGGGGAGGAAAAACTGTTTTTT | CASSFEGEEKLFF
few | NA | TRBJ1-3 | TRBV5-1 | TGCGCCAGCAGCACAAGTGTCTCTGGAAACACCATATATTTT | CASSTSVSGNTIYF
NA | TRBD1 | TRBJ1-2 | TRBV30 | TGTGCCTGGAGTACCCCAGGGGGCGCTGAGGTGAACTATGGCTACACCTTC | CAWSTPGGAEVNYGYTF